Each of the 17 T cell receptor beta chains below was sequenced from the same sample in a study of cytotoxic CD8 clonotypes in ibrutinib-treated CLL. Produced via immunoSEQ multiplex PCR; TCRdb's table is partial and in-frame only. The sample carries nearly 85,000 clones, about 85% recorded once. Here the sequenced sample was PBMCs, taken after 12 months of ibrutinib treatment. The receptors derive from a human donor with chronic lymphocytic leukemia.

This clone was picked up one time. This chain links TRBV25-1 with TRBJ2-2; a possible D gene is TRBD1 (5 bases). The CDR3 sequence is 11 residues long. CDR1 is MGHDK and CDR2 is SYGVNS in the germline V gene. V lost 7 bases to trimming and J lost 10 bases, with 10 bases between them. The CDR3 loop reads CASIWGEELFF. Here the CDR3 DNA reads TGTGCCAGCATTTGGGGCGAGGAGCTGTTTTTT.

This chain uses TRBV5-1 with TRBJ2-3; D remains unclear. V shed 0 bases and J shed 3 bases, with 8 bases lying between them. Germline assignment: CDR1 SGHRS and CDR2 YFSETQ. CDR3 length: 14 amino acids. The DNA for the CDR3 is TGCGCCAGCAGCTTGGGGCGTTGGACAGATACGCAGTATTTT. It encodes CASSLGRWTDTQYF.

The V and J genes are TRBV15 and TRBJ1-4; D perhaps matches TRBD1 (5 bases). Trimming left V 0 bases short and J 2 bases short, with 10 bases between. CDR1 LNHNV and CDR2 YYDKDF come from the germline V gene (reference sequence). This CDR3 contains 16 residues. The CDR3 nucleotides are TGTGCCACCAGCAGAGATCAGGCAGGGACTAATGAAAAACTGTTTTTT. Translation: CATSRDQAGTNEKLFF. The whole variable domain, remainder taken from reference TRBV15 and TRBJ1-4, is DAMVIQNPRYQVTQFGKPVTLSCSQTLNHNVMYWYQQKSSQAPKLLFHYYDKDFNNEADTPDNFQSRRPNTSFCFLDIRSPGLGDTAMYLCATSRDQAGTNEKLFFGSGTQLSVL.

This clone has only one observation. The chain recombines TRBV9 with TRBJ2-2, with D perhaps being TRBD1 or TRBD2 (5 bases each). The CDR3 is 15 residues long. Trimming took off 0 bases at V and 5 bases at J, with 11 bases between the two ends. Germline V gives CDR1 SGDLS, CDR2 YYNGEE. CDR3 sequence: CASSVVGERTGELFF. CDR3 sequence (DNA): TGTGCCAGCAGCGTAGTGGGGGAACGGACCGGGGAGCTGTTTTTT.

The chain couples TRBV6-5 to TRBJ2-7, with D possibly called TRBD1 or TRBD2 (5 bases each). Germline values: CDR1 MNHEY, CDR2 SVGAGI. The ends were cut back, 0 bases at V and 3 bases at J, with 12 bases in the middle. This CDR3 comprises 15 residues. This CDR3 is CASSYSAGTYYEQYF. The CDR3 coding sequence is TGTGCCAGCAGTTACTCCGCCGGGACCTACTACGAGCAGTACTTC.

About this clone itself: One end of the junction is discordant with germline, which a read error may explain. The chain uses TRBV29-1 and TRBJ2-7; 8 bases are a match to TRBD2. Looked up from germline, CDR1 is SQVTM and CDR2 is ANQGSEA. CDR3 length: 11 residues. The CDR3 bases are TGCAGCGTTGAAGACGGGGGGGCCATCTTCTTC. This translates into CSVEDGGAIFF.

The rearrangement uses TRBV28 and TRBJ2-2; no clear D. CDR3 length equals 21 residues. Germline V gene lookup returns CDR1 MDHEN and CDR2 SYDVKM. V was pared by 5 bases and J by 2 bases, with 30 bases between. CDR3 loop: CASSTRGGPQYWSRNTGELFF. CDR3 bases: TGTGCCAGCAGTACTCGTGGTGGGCCCCAATATTGGTCGCGAAACACCGGGGAGCTGTTTTTT.

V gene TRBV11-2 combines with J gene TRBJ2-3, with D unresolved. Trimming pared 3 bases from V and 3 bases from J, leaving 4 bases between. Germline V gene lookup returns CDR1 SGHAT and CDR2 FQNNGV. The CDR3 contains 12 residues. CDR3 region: CASSLRTDTQYF. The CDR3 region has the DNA TGTGCCAGCAGCTTGCGTACAGATACGCAGTATTTT.

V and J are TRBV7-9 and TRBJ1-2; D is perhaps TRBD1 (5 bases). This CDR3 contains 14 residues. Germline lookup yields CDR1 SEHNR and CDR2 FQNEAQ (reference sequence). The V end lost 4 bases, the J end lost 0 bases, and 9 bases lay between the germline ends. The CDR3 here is CASSWGRTNYGYTF. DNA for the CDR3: TGTGCCAGCAGCTGGGGCAGAACTAACTATGGCTACACCTTC.

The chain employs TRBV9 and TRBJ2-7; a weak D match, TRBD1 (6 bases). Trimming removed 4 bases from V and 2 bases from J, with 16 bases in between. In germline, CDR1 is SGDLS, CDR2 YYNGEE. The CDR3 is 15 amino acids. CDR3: CASSPRQATAYEQYF. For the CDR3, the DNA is TGTGCCAGCAGCCCCCGACAGGCGACCGCCTACGAGCAGTACTTC.

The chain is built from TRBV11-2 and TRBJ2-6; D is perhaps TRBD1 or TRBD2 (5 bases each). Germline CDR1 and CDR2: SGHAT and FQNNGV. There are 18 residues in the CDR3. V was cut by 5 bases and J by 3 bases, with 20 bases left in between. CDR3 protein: CASSPGAISRVGANVLTF. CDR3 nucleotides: TGTGCCAGCAGCCCCGGGGCCATAAGCAGGGTTGGGGCCAACGTCCTGACTTTC. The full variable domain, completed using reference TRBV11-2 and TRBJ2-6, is EAGVAQSPRYKIIEKRQSVAFWCNPISGHATLYWYQQILGQGPKLLIQFQNNGVVDDSQLPKDRFSAERLKGVDSTLKIQPAKLEDSAVYLCASSPGAISRVGANVLTFGAGSRLTVL.

DNA for the CDR3: TGTGCCAGCAGCCAAGGGGGACCCGGGGGGACAGTCTCCTACGAGCAGTACTTC. This encodes CASSQGGPGGTVSYEQYF. This chain joins TRBV4-2 and TRBJ2-7; D might be TRBD1 or TRBD2, each matching 7 bases. Per the germline V gene, CDR1 is LGHNA and CDR2 is YNFKEQ. This CDR3 is 18 amino acids long. With 1 base removed from V and 0 bases from J, the gap between germline ends came to 19 bases.

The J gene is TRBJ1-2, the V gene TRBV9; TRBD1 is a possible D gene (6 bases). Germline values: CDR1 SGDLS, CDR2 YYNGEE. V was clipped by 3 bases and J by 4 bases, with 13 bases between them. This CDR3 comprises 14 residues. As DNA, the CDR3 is TGTGCCAGCAGCGCCGACAGGAGCTTCTATGGCTACACCTTC. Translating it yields CASSADRSFYGYTF.

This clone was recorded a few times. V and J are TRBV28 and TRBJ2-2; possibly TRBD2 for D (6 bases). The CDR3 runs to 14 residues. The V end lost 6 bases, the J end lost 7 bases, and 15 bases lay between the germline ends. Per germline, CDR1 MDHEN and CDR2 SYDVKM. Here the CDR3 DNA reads TGTGCCAGCAGACCCCCCCTGGGGGGCGGGGAGCTGTTTTTT. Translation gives CASRPPLGGGELFF.

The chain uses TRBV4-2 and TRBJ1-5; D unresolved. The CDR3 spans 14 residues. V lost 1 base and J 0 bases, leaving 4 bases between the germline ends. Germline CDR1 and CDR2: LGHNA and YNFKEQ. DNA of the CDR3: TGTGCCAGCAGCCAAGGCTATAGCAATCAGCCCCAGCATTTT. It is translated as CASSQGYSNQPQHF.

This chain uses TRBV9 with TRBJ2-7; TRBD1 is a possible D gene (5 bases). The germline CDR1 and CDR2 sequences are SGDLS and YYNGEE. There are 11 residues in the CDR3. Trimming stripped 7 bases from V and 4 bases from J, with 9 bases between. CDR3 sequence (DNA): TGTGCCAGCGGCAGGGATTACGAGCAGTACTTC. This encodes CASGRDYEQYF.

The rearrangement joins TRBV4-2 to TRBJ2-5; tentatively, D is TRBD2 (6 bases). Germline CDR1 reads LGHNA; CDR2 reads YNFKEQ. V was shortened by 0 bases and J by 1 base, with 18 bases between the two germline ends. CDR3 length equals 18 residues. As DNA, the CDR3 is TGTGCCAGCAGCCAAGACGGGAACGTGGGGGGTGGCCAAGAGACCCAGTACTTC. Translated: CASSQDGNVGGGQETQYF.